This T cell receptor (beta chain) was recovered during a study of CD4 T cells in relation to SARS-CoV-2 and coronaviruses. The protocol was immunoSEQ multiplex PCR, while the TCRdb copy is restricted to in-frame clones and leaves out a portion. This table holds about 68,000 clones, 80% to 95% found once. This clone was recorded once. Its antigen is unidentified. CD4+ T cells from unexposed donors were obtained before the COVID-19 pandemic (2011-2018). Whole-study results and caveats: The cross-reactivity analysis covered only spike protein, not other viral proteins.

V trimming: 6 bases; J trimming: 4 bases; junction bases outside the gene matches: 12. This CDR3 region has 16 residues. Germline CDR1 and CDR2: MNHNY and SVGAGI (reference sequence). The specimen sequenced was naive CD4+ T cells from PBMCs. The subset is: naive CD4+ T cells isolated by negative enrichment. The source of this sequence is a human donor in good health. The chain couples TRBV6-6 to TRBJ2-5; 9 bases agree with TRBD1. This CDR3 reads CASSPHIGQGPETQYF. CDR3 nucleotide sequence: TGTGCCAGCAGCCCCCATATAGGACAGGGGCCAGAGACCCAGTACTTC.